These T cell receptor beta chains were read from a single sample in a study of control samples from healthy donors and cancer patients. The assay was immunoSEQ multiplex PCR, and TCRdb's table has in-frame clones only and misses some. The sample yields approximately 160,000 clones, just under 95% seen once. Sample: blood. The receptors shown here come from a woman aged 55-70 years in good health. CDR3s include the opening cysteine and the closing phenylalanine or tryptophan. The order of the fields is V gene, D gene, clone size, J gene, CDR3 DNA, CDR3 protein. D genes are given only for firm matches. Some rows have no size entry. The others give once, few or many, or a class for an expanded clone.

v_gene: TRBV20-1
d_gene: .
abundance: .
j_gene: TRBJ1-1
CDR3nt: TGCAGTGCTAGAGATGACACTGAAGCTTTCTTT
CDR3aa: CSARDDTEAFF

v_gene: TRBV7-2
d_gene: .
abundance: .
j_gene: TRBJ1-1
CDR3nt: TGTGCCAGCAGCTTAGGCCCCCCAGGGGTCAACACTGAAGCTTTCTTT
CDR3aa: CASSLGPPGVNTEAFF

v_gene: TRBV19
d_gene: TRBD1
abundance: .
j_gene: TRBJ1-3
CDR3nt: TGTGCCAGTACCCCGGACAGGGCTGGAAACACCATATATTTT
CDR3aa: CASTPDRAGNTIYF

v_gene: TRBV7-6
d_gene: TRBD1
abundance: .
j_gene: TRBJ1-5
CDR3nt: TGTGCCAGCAGCCGATACGGACAGGGACGGGTCAATCAGCCCCAGCATTTT
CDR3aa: CASSRYGQGRVNQPQHF

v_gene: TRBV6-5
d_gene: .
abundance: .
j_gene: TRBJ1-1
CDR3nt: TGTGCCAGCAGTTCGGACACTTGGGTCGCAACTGAAGCTTTCTTT
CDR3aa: CASSSDTWVATEAFF

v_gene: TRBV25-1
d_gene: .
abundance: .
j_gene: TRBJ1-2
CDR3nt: TGTGCCAGCAGTGAATTTAGACAGTCCTATGGCTACACCTTC
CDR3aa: CASSEFRQSYGYTF

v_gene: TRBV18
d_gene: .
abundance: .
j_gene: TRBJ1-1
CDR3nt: TGTGCCAGCTCACCACCGCCGAGAGCTGAAGCTTTCTTT
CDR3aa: CASSPPPRAEAFF

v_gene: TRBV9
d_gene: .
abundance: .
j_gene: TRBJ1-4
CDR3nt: TGTGCCAGCAGCGAGAGTATCGGCGAAAAACTGTTTTTT
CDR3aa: CASSESIGEKLFF

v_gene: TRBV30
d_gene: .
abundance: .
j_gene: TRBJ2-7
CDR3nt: TGTGCCTGGAGTGTACTGCTCTACGAGCAGTACTTC
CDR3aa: CAWSVLLYEQYF

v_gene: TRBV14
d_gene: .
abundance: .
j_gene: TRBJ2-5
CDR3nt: TGTGCCAGCAGCCGCAGGGTTGAAGAGACCCAGTACTTC
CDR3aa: CASSRRVEETQYF

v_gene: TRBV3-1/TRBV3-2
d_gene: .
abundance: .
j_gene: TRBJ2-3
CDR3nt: TGTGCCAGCAGCCCCCTAGGGGGGGGGCCAGATACGCAGTATTTT
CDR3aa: CASSPLGGGPDTQYF

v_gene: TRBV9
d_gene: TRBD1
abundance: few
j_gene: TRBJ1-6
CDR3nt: TGTGCCAGCAGCCCCGGGGGAGGGGGCCGGTCACCCCTCCACTTT
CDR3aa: CASSPGGGGRSPLHF

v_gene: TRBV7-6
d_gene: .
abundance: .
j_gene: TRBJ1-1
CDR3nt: TGTGCCAGCAGCTTACAACAGGGATCCTCGACTGAAGCTTTCTTT
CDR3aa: CASSLQQGSSTEAFF

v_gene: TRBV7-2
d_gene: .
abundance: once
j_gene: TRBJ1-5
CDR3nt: TGTGCCAGCAGCTTTCCAGGGTTTCAGCCCCAGCATTTT
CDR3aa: CASSFPGFQPQHF

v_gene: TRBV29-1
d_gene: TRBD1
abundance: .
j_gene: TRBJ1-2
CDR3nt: TGCAGCGTTCCGGGACAGGGAGATGGCTATGGCTACACCTTC
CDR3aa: CSVPGQGDGYGYTF

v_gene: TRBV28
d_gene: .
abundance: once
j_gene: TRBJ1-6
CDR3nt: TGTGCCAGCAGTGGGGGAAATTCACCCCTCCACTTT
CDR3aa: CASSGGNSPLHF

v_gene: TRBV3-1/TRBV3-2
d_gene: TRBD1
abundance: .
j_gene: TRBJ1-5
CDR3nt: TGTGCCAGCAGCCACGCCTGTGACAGGGTCCCCAATCAGCCCCAGCATTTT
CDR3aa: CASSHACDRVPNQPQHF

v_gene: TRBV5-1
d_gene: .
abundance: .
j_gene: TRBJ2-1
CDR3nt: TGCGCCAGCAGCTTGGATGGGGGTGAGCAGTTCTTC
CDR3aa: CASSLDGGEQFF